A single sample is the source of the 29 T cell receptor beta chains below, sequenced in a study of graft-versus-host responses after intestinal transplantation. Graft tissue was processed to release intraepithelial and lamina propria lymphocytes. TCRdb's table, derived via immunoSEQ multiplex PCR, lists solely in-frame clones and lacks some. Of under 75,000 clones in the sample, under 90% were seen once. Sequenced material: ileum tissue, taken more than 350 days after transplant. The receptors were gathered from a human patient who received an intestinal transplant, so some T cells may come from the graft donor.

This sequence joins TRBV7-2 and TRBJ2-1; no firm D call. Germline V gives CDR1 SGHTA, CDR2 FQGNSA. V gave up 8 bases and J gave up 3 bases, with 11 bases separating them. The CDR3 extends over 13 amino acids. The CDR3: CASGRDIYNEQFF. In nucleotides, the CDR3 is TGTGCCAGCGGTCGAGACATCTACAATGAGCAGTTCTTC.

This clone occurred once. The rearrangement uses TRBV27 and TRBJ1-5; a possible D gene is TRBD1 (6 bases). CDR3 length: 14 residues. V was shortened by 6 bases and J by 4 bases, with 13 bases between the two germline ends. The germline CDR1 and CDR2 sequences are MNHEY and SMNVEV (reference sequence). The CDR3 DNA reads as TGTGCCAGCAGCCTACAGGGTTCGAATCAGCCCCAGCATTTT. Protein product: CASSLQGSNQPQHF.

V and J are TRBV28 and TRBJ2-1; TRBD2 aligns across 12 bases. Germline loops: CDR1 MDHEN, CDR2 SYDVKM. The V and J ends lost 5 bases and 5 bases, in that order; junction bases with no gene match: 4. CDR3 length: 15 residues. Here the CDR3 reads CASSPLAGGDNEQFF. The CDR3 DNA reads TGTGCCAGCAGTCCGCTAGCGGGAGGGGACAATGAGCAGTTCTTC.

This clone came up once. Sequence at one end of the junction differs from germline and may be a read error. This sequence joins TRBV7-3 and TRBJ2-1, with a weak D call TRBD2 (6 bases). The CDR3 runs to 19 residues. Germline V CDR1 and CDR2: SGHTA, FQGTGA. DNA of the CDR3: TGTGCCAGCAGCCTAACCACTGCGGGCGCGGAGGGTTGGTTCAATGAGCAGTTCTTC. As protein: CASSLTTAGAEGWFNEQFF.

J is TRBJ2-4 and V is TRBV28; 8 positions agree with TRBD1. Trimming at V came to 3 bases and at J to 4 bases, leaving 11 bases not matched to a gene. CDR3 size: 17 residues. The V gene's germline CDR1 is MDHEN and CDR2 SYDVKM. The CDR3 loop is CASSFPTIRQGKNIQYF. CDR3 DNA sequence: TGTGCCAGCAGTTTCCCCACGATCCGACAGGGGAAAAACATTCAGTACTTC.

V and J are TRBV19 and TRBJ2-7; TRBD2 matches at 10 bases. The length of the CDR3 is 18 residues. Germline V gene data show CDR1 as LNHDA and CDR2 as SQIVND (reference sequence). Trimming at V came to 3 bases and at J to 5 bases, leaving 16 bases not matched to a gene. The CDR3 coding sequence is TGTGCCAGTAGTATGAGAGGAATTAGCGGGAGGAGGAGCAACGAGCAGTACTTC. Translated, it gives CASSMRGISGRRSNEQYF.

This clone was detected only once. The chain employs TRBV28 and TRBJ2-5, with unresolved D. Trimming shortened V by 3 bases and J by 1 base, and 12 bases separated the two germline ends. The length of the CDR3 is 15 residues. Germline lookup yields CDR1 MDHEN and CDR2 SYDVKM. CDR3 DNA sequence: TGTGCCAGCAGTTTGTTTAGTTCTTCCCAAGAGACCCAGTACTTC. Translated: CASSLFSSSQETQYF.

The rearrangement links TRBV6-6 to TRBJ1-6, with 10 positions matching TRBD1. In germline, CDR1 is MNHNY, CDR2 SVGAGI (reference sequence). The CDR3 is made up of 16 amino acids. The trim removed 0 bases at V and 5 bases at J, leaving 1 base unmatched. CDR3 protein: CASSYSTGGHNSPLHF. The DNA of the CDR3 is TGTGCCAGCAGTTACTCGACAGGGGGCCATAATTCACCCCTCCACTTT.

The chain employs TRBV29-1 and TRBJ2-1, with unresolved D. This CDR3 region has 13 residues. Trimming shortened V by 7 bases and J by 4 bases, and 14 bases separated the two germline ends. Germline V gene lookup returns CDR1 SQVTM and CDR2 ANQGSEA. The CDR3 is CSDRVPEYNEQFF. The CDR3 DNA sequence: TGCAGCGACCGTGTACCAGAGTACAATGAGCAGTTCTTC.

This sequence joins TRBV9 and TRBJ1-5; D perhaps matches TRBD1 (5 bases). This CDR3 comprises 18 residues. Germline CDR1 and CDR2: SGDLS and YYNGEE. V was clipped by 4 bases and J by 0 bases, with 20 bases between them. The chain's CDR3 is CASSLGPLEGYSNQPQHF. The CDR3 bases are TGTGCCAGCAGCTTGGGACCCCTTGAAGGGTATAGCAATCAGCCCCAGCATTTT.

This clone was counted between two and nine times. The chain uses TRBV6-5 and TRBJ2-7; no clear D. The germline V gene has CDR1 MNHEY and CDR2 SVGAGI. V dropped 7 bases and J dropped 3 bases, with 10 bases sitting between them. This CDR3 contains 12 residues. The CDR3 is CASKDQIYEQYF. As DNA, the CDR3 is TGTGCCAGCAAGGACCAGATCTACGAGCAGTACTTC.

DNA of the CDR3: TGTGCCAGCAGCCACCGGGGGCTCCAAAACATTCAGTACTTC. Residues: CASSHRGLQNIQYF. V usage is TRBV14 and J usage is TRBJ2-4; possibly TRBD1 or TRBD2 for D (6 bases each). V dropped 3 bases and J dropped 5 bases, with 11 bases sitting between them. The CDR3 contains 14 residues. The germline gives CDR1 SGHDN, CDR2 FVKESK.

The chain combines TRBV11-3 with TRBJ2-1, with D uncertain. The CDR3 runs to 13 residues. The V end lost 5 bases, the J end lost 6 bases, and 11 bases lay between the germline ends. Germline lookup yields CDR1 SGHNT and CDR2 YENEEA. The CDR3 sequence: CASSLAVRNEQFF. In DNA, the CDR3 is TGTGCCAGCAGCCTGGCAGTCCGCAATGAGCAGTTCTTC.

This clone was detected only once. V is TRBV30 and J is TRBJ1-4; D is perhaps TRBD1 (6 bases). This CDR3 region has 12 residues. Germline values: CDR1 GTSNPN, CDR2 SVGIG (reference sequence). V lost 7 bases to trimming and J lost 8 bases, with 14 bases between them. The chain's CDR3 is CASWGGLEKLFF. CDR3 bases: TGTGCCTCCTGGGGGGGGCTCGAAAAACTGTTTTTT.

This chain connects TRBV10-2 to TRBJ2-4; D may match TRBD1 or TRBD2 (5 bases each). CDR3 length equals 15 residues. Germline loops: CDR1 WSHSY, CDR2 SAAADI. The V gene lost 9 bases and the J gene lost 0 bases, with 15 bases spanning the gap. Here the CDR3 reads CARRGRELAKNIQYF. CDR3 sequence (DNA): TGCGCCAGGAGGGGAAGGGAACTAGCCAAAAACATTCAGTACTTC.

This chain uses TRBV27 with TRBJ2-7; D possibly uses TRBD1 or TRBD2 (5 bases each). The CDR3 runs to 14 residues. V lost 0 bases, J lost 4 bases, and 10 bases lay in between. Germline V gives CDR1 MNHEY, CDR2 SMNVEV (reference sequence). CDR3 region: CASSLSGTQYEQYF. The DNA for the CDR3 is TGTGCCAGCAGTTTATCCGGGACGCAGTACGAGCAGTACTTC.

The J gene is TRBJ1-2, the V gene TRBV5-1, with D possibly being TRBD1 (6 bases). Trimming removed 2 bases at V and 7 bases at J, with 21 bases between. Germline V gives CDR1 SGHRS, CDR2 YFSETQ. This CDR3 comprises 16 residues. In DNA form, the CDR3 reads TGCGCCAGCAGCTTAAATACAGGGCGGTCGACTATTGGCTACACCTTC. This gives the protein CASSLNTGRSTIGYTF.

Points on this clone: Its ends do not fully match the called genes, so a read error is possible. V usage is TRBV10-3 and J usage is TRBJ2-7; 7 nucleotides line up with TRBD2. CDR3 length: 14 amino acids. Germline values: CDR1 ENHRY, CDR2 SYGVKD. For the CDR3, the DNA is TGTGCCAGCAGTTCCCAGGGACTAATATACGAGCAGTACTTC. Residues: CASSSQGLIYEQYF.

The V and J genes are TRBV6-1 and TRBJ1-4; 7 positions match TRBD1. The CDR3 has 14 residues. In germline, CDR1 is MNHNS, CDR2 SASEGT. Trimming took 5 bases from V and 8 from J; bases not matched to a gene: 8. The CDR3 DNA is TGTGCCAGCAGTATACGACAGGGATGGGAAAAACTGTTTTTT. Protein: CASSIRQGWEKLFF.

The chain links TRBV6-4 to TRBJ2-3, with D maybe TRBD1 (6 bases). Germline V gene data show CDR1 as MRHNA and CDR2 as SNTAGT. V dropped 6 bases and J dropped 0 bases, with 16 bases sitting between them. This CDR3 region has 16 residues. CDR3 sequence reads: CASRGQGPESTDTQYF. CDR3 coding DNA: TGTGCCAGCAGAGGGCAGGGGCCCGAAAGCACAGATACGCAGTATTTT.

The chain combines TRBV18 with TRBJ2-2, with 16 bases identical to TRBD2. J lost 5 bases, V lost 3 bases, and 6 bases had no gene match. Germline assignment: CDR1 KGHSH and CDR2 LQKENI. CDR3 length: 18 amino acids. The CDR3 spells CASSPGTSGGAATGELFF. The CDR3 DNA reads TGTGCCAGCTCACCTGGGACTAGCGGGGGGGCCGCGACCGGGGAGCTGTTTTTT.

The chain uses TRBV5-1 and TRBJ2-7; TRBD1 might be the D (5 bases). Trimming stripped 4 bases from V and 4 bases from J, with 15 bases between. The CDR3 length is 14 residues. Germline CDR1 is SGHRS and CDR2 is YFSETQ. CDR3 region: CASSPEGVLYEQYF. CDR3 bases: TGCGCCAGCAGCCCGGAAGGGGTTCTGTACGAGCAGTACTTC.

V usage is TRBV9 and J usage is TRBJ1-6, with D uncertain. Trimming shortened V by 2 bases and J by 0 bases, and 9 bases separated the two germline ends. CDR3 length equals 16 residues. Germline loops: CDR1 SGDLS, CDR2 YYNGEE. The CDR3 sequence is CASSVFPSSYNSPLHF. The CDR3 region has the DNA TGTGCCAGCAGCGTCTTTCCCAGCTCCTATAATTCACCCCTCCACTTT.

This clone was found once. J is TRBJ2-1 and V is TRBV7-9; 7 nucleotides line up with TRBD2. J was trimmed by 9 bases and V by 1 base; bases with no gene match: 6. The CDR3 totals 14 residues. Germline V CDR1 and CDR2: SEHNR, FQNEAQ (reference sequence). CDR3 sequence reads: CASSLGAGFAEQFF. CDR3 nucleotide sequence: TGTGCCAGCAGCTTAGGAGCGGGGTTCGCTGAGCAGTTCTTC.

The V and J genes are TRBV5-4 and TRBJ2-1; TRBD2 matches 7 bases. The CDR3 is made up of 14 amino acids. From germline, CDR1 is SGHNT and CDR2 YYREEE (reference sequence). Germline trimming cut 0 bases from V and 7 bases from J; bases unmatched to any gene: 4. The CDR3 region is CASSLGDYPNEQFF. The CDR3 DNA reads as TGTGCCAGCAGCTTGGGGGACTACCCAAATGAGCAGTTCTTC.

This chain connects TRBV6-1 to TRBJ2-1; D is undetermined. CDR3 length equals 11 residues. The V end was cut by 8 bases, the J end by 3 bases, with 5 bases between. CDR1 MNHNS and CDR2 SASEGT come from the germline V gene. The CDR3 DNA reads TGTGCCAGCGGGGACTACAATGAGCAGTTCTTC. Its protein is CASGDYNEQFF.

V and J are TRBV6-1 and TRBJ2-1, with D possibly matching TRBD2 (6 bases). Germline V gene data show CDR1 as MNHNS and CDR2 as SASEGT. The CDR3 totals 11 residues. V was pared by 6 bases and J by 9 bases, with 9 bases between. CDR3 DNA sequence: TGTGCCAGCAGGGAGGGTCTTGAGCAGTTCTTC. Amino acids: CASREGLEQFF.

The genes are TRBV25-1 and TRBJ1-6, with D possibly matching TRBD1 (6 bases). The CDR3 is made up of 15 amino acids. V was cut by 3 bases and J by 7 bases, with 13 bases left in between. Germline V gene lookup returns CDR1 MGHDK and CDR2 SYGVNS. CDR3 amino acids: CASSDQGWGNSPLHF. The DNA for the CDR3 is TGTGCCAGCAGTGACCAGGGGTGGGGAAATTCACCCCTCCACTTT.

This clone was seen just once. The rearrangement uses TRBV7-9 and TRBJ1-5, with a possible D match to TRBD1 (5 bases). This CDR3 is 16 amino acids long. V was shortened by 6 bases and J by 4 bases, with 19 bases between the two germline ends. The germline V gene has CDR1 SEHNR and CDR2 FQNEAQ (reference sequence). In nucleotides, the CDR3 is TGTGCCAGCAGGATCGGGGCTGGAGAGTGGAATCAGCCCCAGCATTTT. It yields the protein CASRIGAGEWNQPQHF.